The 12 T cell receptor beta chains given below trace back to one sample, sequenced in a study of blood T cell repertoires in COVID-19. Assay: immunoSEQ multiplex PCR; the TCRdb copy retains only in-frame clones and omits some. The table records 80,000 to 90,000 clones, more than 85% of them present only once. Sequencing was performed on peripheral blood. All receptors derive from a man aged 40-49 years with acute or convalescent COVID-19.

The chain carries TRBV4-3 and TRBJ1-3, with 9 bases fitting TRBD1. Germline CDR1 LGHNA, CDR2 YSLEER. The CDR3 loop spans 17 amino acids. V lost 0 bases, J lost 1 base, and 4 bases stayed unmatched. This CDR3 reads CASSQDLGQGSGNTIYF. CDR3 DNA sequence: TGCGCCAGCAGCCAAGATTTGGGACAGGGATCTGGAAACACCATATATTTT.

This chain uses TRBV6-5 with TRBJ2-7; TRBD2 matches 7 bases. Germline V gives CDR1 MNHEY, CDR2 SVGAGI. This CDR3 is built from 14 residues. V gave up 5 bases and J gave up 0 bases; unmatched junction bases: 4. Here the CDR3 DNA reads TGTGCCAGCAGTAAGCGGGAAAGCTCCTACGAGCAGTACTTC. This encodes CASSKRESSYEQYF.

This clone appeared many times. This chain uses TRBV19 with TRBJ2-3, with TRBD2 as a possible D gene (6 bases). The CDR3 is made up of 14 amino acids. Germline lookup yields CDR1 LNHDA and CDR2 SQIVND (reference sequence). Trimming pared 7 bases from V and 8 bases from J, leaving 19 bases between. The CDR3 loop reads CASKTSFIRGTQYF. CDR3 bases: TGTGCCAGTAAGACTAGTTTTATCCGGGGTACGCAGTATTTT. Full variable domain (remainder filled in from reference TRBV19 and TRBJ2-3): DGGITQSPKYLFRKEGQNVTLSCEQNLNHDAMYWYRQDPGQGLRLIYYSQIVNDFQKGDIAEGYSVSREKKESFPLTVTSAQKNPTAFYLCASKTSFIRGTQYFGPGTRLTVL.

CDR3 DNA: TGTGCCAGCAGCGTAGAAGACAGGGTGGGATCTAACTATGGCTACACCTTC. Its protein product is CASSVEDRVGSNYGYTF. The genes are TRBV9 and TRBJ1-2, with TRBD1 matching 7 bases. Germline V gene lookup returns CDR1 SGDLS and CDR2 YYNGEE. V trimming: 0 bases; J trimming: 0 bases; junction bases outside the gene matches: 8. The CDR3 runs to 17 residues.

The chain is built from TRBV14 and TRBJ2-1; 12 bases are shared with TRBD1. The CDR3 sequence is 15 residues long. Germline CDR1 is SGHDN and CDR2 is FVKESK. V lost 1 base, J lost 10 bases, and 5 bases stayed unmatched. In DNA, the CDR3 is TGTGCCAGCAGCCAAGCGGGACAGGGGGCTTGGGAGCAGTTCTTC. Encoded protein: CASSQAGQGAWEQFF.

The chain recombines TRBV19 with TRBJ1-5; possible D gene TRBD1, 5 bases. CDR1 and CDR2 from the germline V gene are LNHDA and SQIVND (reference sequence). V was shortened by 7 bases and J by 0 bases, with 16 bases between the two germline ends. The CDR3 is 16 residues long. This CDR3 is CASTHTDRSSNQPQHF. DNA of the CDR3: TGTGCCAGTACCCATACCGACAGAAGTAGCAATCAGCCCCAGCATTTT.

This clone was seen more than once but under ten times. The V and J genes are TRBV18 and TRBJ1-5, with D uncertain. V shed 6 bases and J shed 0 bases, with 9 bases lying between them. Germline loops: CDR1 KGHSH, CDR2 LQKENI. CDR3 length equals 14 residues. The CDR3 sequence: CASSPSGSNQPQHF. DNA of the CDR3: TGTGCCAGCTCGCCCTCCGGTAGCAATCAGCCCCAGCATTTT.

The chain is built from TRBV11-2 and TRBJ1-2; D is possibly TRBD1 (5 bases). Trimming left V 1 base short and J 4 bases short, with 10 bases between. The length of the CDR3 is 14 residues. Germline values: CDR1 SGHAT, CDR2 FQNNGV. CDR3 amino acids: CASSLAGRVYGYTF. The DNA for the CDR3 is TGTGCCAGCAGCTTAGCAGGGAGGGTCTATGGCTACACCTTC.

The rearrangement links TRBV7-9 to TRBJ1-5; the D gene is possibly TRBD1 (5 bases). The CDR3 spans 13 residues. The germline gives CDR1 SEHNR, CDR2 FQNEAQ (reference sequence). V was trimmed by 5 bases and J by 3 bases, leaving 8 bases between them. The DNA of the CDR3 is TGTGCCAGCAGCACAGGCCTCAATCAGCCCCAGCATTTT. Its protein is CASSTGLNQPQHF.

This chain joins TRBV6-5 and TRBJ2-7; D is possibly TRBD1 (6 bases). Germline CDR1 is MNHEY and CDR2 is SVGAGI. V lost 3 bases and J 6 bases, leaving 12 bases between the germline ends. The CDR3 totals 13 residues. CDR3 sequence reads: CASSYNRAVEQYF. The CDR3 nucleotides read TGTGCCAGCAGTTATAACAGGGCCGTCGAGCAGTACTTC.

The chain links TRBV5-1 to TRBJ1-1; no definite D call. Germline V gene sequence: CDR1 SGHRS, CDR2 YFSETQ. The CDR3 sequence is 15 residues long. Trimming pared 8 bases from V and 3 bases from J, leaving 20 bases between. The CDR3 spells CASALGVGLYTEAFF. In DNA form, the CDR3 reads TGCGCCAGTGCCCTCGGGGTCGGCTTATACACTGAAGCTTTCTTT. The variable domain in full, completed from reference TRBV5-1 and TRBJ1-1, reads KAGVTQTPRYLIKTRGQQVTLSCSPISGHRSVSWYQQTPGQGLQFLFEYFSETQRNKGNFPGRFSGRQFSNSRSEMNVSTLELGDSALYLCASALGVGLYTEAFFGQGTRLTVV.

J is TRBJ1-2 and V is TRBV12-5; D unclear. With 0 bases removed from V and 1 base from J, the gap between germline ends came to 9 bases. Germline-derived CDR1 and CDR2 are LGHNT and FRNRAP. There are 15 residues in the CDR3. The CDR3 is CASGLVIRNNYGYTF. The CDR3 nucleotides read TGTGCTAGTGGTTTGGTAATCAGAAATAACTATGGCTACACCTTC.